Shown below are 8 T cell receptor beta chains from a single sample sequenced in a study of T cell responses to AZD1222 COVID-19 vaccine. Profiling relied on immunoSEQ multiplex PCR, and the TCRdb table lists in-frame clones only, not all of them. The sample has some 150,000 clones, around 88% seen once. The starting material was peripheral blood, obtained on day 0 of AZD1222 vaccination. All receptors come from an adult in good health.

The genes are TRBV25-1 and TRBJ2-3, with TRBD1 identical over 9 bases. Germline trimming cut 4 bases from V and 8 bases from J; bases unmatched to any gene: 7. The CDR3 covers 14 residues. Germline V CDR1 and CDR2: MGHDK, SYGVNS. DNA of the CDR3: TGTGCCAGCAGTGGAACAGGGGGCGTGGGTACGCAGTATTTT. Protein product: CASSGTGGVGTQYF.

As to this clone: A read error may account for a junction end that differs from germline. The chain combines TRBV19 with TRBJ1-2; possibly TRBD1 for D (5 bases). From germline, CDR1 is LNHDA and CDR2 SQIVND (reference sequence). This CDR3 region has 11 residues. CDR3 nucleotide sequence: TGTGCCAGCCGGAACCGGGACGGGTTCCGCTTC. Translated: CASRNRDGFRF. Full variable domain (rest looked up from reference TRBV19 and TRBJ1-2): DGGITQSPKYLFRKEGQNVTLSCEQNLNHDAMYWYRQDPGQGLRLIYYSQIVNDFQKGDIAEGYSVSREKKESFPLTVTSAQKNPTAFYLCASRNRDGFRFGSGTRLTVV.

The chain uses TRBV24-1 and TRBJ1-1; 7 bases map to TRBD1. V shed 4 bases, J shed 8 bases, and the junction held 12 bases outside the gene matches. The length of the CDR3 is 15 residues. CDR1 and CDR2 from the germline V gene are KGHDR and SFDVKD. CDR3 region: CATSDRDRDPLEAFF. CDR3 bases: TGTGCCACCAGTGACCGGGACAGAGATCCTCTGGAAGCTTTCTTT.

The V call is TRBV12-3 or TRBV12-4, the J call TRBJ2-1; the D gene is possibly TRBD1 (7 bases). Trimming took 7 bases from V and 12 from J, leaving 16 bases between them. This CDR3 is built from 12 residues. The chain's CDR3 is CASKQGGIRQFF. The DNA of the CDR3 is TGTGCCAGCAAGCAGGGGGGCATTCGGCAGTTCTTC.

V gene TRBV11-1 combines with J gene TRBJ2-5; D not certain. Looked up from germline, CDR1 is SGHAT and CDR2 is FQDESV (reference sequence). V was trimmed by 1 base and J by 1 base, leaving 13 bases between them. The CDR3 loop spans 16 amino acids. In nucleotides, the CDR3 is TGTGCCAGCAGCTTAGTTGAAACGAGGAGCCAAGAGACCCAGTACTTC. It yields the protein CASSLVETRSQETQYF.

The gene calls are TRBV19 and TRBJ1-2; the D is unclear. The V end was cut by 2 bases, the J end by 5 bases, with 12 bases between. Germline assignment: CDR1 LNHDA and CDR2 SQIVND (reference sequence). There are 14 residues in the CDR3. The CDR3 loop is CASSITWTQYGYTF. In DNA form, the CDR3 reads TGTGCCAGTAGTATAACCTGGACGCAATATGGCTACACCTTC.

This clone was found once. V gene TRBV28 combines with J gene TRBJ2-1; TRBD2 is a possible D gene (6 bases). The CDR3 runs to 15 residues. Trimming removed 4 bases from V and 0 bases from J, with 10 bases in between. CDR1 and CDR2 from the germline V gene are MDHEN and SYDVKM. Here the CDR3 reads CASSSRTNSYNEQFF. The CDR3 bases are TGTGCCAGCAGTTCGAGGACTAACTCCTACAATGAGCAGTTCTTC.

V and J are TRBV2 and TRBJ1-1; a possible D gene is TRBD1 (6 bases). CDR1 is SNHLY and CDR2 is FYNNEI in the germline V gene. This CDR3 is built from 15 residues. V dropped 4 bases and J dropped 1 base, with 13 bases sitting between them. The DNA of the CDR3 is TGTGCCAGCAGTGGGGGGGGGACACCGAACACTGAAGCTTTCTTT. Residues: CASSGGGTPNTEAFF.